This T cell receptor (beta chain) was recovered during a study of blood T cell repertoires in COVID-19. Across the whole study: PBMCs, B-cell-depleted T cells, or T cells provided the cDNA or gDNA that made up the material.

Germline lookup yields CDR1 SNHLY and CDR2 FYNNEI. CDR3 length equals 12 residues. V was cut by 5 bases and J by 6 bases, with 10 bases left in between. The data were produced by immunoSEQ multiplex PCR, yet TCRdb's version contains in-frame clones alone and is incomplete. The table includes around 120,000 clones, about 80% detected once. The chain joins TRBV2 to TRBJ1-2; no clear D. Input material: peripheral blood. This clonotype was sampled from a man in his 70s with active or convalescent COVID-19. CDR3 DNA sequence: TGTGCCAGCAGTCCAATAGCCCATGGCTACACCTTC. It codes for CASSPIAHGYTF.